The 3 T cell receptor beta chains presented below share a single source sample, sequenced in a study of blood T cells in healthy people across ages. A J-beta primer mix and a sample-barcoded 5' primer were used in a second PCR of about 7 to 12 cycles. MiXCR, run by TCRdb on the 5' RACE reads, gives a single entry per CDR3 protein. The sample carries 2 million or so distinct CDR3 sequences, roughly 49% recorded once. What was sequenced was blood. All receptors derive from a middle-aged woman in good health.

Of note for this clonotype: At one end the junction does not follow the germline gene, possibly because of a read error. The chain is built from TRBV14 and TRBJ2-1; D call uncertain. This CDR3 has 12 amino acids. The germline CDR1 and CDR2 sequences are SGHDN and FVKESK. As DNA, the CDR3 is TGTGCCAGCAGCCAAAACTACGATGAGCAGTTCTTC. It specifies CASSQNYDEQFF.

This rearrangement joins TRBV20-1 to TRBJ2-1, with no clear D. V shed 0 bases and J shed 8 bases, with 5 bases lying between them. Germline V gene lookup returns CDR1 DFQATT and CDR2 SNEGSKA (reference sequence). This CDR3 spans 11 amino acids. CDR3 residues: CSARDGHEQFF. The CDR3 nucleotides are TGCAGTGCTAGAGATGGGCATGAGCAGTTCTTC.

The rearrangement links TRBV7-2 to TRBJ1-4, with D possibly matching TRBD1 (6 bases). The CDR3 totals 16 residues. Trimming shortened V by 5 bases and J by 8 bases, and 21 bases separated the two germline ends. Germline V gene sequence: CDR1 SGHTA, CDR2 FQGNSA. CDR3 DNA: TGTGCCAGCAGCCCCGGGGGCCTAAAGAGCGACGAAAAACTGTTTTTT. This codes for CASSPGGLKSDEKLFF.